This T cell receptor beta chain was sequenced for a study of T cell changes during pregnancy in multiple sclerosis. Comments on this clone: The sample contains more than one DNA sequence encoding this CDR3.

Germline-derived CDR1 and CDR2 are SGHRS and YFSETQ. This CDR3 is 15 amino acids long. Trimming at V came to 3 bases and at J to 2 bases, leaving 3 bases not matched to a gene. Using immunoSEQ multiplex PCR, the repertoire was profiled, and TCRdb retains in-frame clones only, with some absent. The sample records tens of thousands of clones, 90% to 95% being singletons. The chain links TRBV5-1 to TRBJ2-2; 8 bases align to TRBD1. The receptor comes from a female donor in good health, enrolled as a control in a pregnancy study. Sample: peripheral blood, taken in the third trimester of pregnancy. In nucleotides, the CDR3 is TGCGCCAGCAGCTGGACAGGGCTCAACACCGGGGAGCTGTTTTTT. It specifies CASSWTGLNTGELFF.